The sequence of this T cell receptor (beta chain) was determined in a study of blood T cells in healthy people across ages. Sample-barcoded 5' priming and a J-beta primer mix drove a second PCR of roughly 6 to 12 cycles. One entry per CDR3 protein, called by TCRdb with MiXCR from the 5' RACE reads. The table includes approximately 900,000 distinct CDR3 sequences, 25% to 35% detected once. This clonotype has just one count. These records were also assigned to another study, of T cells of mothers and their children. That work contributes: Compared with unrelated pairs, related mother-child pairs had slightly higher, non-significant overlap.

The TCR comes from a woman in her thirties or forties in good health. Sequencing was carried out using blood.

The CDR3 coding sequence is TGCAGTGCGGCATCCCCTACAGGGTACGGTAATGAAAAACTGTTTTTT. Translation: CSAASPTGYGNEKLFF. The chain recombines TRBV20-1 with TRBJ1-4; TRBD1 is a possible D gene (6 bases). Trimming pared 6 bases from V and 4 bases from J, leaving 21 bases between. CDR1 is DFQATT, CDR2 SNEGSKA, per germline (reference sequence). This CDR3 contains 16 residues.